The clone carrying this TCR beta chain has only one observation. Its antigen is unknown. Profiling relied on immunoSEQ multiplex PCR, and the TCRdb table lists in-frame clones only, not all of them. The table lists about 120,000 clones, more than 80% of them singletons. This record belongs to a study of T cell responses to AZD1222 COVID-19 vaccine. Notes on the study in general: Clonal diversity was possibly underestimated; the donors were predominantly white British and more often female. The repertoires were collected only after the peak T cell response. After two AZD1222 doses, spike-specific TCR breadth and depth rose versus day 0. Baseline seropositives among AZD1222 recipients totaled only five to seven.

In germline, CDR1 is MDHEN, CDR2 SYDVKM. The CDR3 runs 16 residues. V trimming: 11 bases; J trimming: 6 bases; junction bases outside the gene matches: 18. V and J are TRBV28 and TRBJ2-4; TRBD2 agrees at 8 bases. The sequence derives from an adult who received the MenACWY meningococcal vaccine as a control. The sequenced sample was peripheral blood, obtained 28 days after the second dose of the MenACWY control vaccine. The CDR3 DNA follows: TGTGCCTCCAGCAGGGTAGCGGGATATATCGGAAACATTCAGTACTTC. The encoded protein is CASSRVAGYIGNIQYF.